This is a list of T cell receptor beta chains from one sample in a study of vaccination and CD4 T cells after COVID-19. TCRdb fed the PCR reads into MiXCR, producing one record per CDR3 protein. The table has 19,000 or so distinct CDR3 sequences, over 30% seen once. These TCRs' antigens remain unknown. The sample taken for sequencing was CD4+ T cells from blood, cultured in vitro. The receptors stem from a human donor who had recovered from COVID-19. Each CDR3 is given without its conserved first and last residue.

TRBJ2-5,TRBV20-1,SARDLRSEEETQY
TRBJ2-7,TRBV7-9,ASSSPQGHYEQY
TRBJ2-2,TRBV7-7,ASSPGLAGVNTGELF
TRBJ2-5,TRBV11-2,ASGGETQY
TRBJ2-2,TRBV27,ASSLFVLAGGSTGELF
TRBJ2-7,TRBV7-2,ASSLFSDSYEQY
TRBJ1-3,TRBV20-1,SAVGHSSGNTMY
TRBJ2-3,TRBV7-6,ASSSAEWGTDTQY
TRBJ2-7,TRBV2,ASSEALRGPGQGAMYEQY
TRBJ1-2,TRBV5-4,ASSLDVIYGYT
TRBJ2-2,TRBV6-1,ASRRGSAGELF
TRBJ1-5,TRBV7-2,ASSSQGAVLQPQH
TRBJ1-5,TRBV6-1,ASMGRGSNQPQH
TRBJ2-3,TRBV5-1,ASSLGRSGRAADTQY
TRBJ2-3,TRBV7-9,ASSPGSTDTQY
TRBJ1-2,TRBV6-1,ASSDLSSGYT
TRBJ2-1,TRBV6-1,ASSAGTSGYNEQF
TRBJ2-1,TRBV19,ASSRLARDNEQF
TRBJ2-2,TRBV20-1,SARPSDRANTGELF
TRBJ2-2,TRBV12-1,ASSFPSGRGTGELF
TRBJ1-2,TRBV5-1,ASSLTGGNYGYT
TRBJ1-1,TRBV27,ASSLWGSTGGITEAF
TRBJ1-5,TRBV6-5,ASSYLPGGNQPQH
TRBJ2-3,TRBV27,ASSFAGLYGPDAQY
TRBJ2-3,TRBV5-5,ASSLSRGFSDTQY
TRBJ2-1,TRBV27,ASRPLAAQRLEQF
TRBJ2-3,TRBV21-1,ASSRTLRTDTQY
TRBJ2-7,TRBV20-1,SAEKEAGGPWEQY
TRBJ2-1,TRBV12-3/TRBV12-4,ASSLEGTGPYNEQF
TRBJ2-7,TRBV6-1,ASRVGTDYEQY
TRBJ1-1,TRBV7-9,ASSSYRDSTEAF
TRBJ1-5,TRBV6-2/TRBV6-3,ASSYSAQEWDGPQH
TRBJ2-2,TRBV5-4,ASSLDQRAYTGELF
TRBJ2-5,TRBV12-3/TRBV12-4,ASSTGRRETQY
TRBJ1-5,TRBV30,AWSVQGPQH
TRBJ2-7,TRBV27,ASREIGGYSYEQY
TRBJ2-7,TRBV19,ASSTGGSYEQY
TRBJ1-3,TRBV6-2/TRBV6-3,ASSYSSGNTIY
TRBJ2-7,TRBV20-1,SARNFLAGTYEQY
TRBJ2-7,TRBV28,ASSSKQRVYEQY
TRBJ2-1,TRBV20-1,SAGETSGRLNGQF
TRBJ2-3,TRBV11-3,ASSLGRRELAASTDTQY
TRBJ1-6,TRBV19,ASSGQGDSPLH
TRBJ2-5,TRBV12-3/TRBV12-4,ASSYQQGIDQETQY
TRBJ1-5,TRBV2,ASSGQLSNQPQH
TRBJ2-6,TRBV19,ASRGGVNSGANVLT
TRBJ2-5,TRBV15,ATSRDRSARDRGLRIQETQY
TRBJ1-1,TRBV25-1,ASRVAAEAF
TRBJ2-1,TRBV6-4,ASSPRGGDNEQF
TRBJ2-2,TRBV20-1,SARNPAGTGELF
TRBJ2-1,TRBV7-3,ASSKRDAVYNEQF
TRBJ1-2,TRBV29-1,SVERTYGYT
TRBJ2-1,TRBV20-1,SATQAGNEQF
TRBJ2-7,TRBV12-3/TRBV12-4,ASSPQAGGSYEQY
TRBJ2-7,TRBV5-1,ASSLSVPFEQY
TRBJ2-7,TRBV20-1,SATLAGGSSEQY
TRBJ2-7,TRBV7-9,ASSLEGRADEQY